This T cell receptor (beta chain) comes out of a study of cytomegalovirus exposure and HLA in healthy donors. Study information: In an early release, HLA-typed donors contributed about 80 million unique TCR sequences.

General study findings and limits: Follow-up analysis found HLA locus-dependent TCR association rates, highest for DRB1 and lowest for HLA-C.

The PCR was carried out with 60 Vbeta primers and 13 Jbeta primers. Only in-frame clones appear in the TCRdb table, and some are missing; sequencing was by immunoSEQ multiplex PCR. This table holds 150,000 to 200,000 clones, about 78% found once. Concerning this clone: Its antigen remains unknown.

V gave up 6 bases and J gave up 5 bases; unmatched junction bases: 7. This CDR3 spans 15 amino acids. The germline gives CDR1 MNHNY, CDR2 SVGAGI (reference sequence). The sequence was collected from a woman in her 50s in good health and CMV-seropositive. Material: PBMCs. V gene TRBV6-6 combines with J gene TRBJ2-3; 11 bases line up with TRBD2. CDR3 protein: CASRVAGGPKDTQYF. As DNA, the CDR3 is TGTGCCAGCAGGGTAGCGGGGGGGCCTAAAGATACGCAGTATTTT.